These 10 T cell receptor beta chains originate from one sample sequenced in a study of tumor and adjacent non-tumor tissue in lung cancer. The library came from three nested PCR rounds adapted from ARM-PCR protocols. One entry per CDR3 protein results from TCRdb running MiXCR on the multiplex PCR reads. The repertoire holds roughly 65,000 distinct CDR3 sequences, with just under 60% as singletons. This sample's RNA came from whole unsorted tissue. Material: lung tumor tissue. These receptors were taken from a man aged 50 to 60 with non-small cell lung cancer.

Points on this clonotype: This may arise from a read error, as a much more abundant clone is one base away. This chain links TRBV4-2 with TRBJ2-1; D may be TRBD2 (6 bases). Trimming took 3 bases from V and 8 from J, leaving 14 bases between them. The V gene's germline CDR1 is LGHNA and CDR2 YNFKEQ. The CDR3 is 14 residues long. The CDR3 region is CASSQGGPQHEQFF. DNA of the CDR3: TGTGCCAGCAGCCAGGGGGGACCCCAGCATGAGCAGTTCTTC.

Notes on this clonotype: Since a much larger clone is just one base distant, this may be a read error. This chain joins TRBV7-8 and TRBJ2-7; D is possibly TRBD2 (6 bases). The CDR3 is 15 amino acids. The germline V gene has CDR1 SGHVS and CDR2 FQNEAQ. Trimming pared 5 bases from V and 4 bases from J, leaving 18 bases between. CDR3 sequence reads: CASSLVAGSNYEQYF. DNA of the CDR3: TGTGCCAGCAGCCTCGTGGCGGGAAGTAATTACGAGCAGTACTTC.

The rearrangement uses TRBV4-1 and TRBJ2-3, with D hard to call. The CDR3 runs 12 residues. V was clipped by 4 bases and J by 11 bases, with 13 bases between them. Germline CDR1 reads MGHRA; CDR2 reads YSYEKL. In DNA form, the CDR3 reads TGCGCCAGCAGCCCCAAGGGCTGGATGCAGTATTTT. Translation gives CASSPKGWMQYF.

Turning to this clonotype: Possible read error: a much larger clone is one base away. The V and J genes are TRBV5-5 and TRBJ2-7; 8 bases match TRBD1. Trimming at V came to 0 bases and at J to 8 bases, leaving 10 bases not matched to a gene. Germline V gene sequence: CDR1 SGHKS, CDR2 YYEKEE (reference sequence). The CDR3 is 15 residues long. In DNA, the CDR3 is TGTGCCAGCAGCTTGGGACAGGGGTTTTCCCACAAGCAGTACTTC. This sequence encodes CASSLGQGFSHKQYF.

This clonotype was detected only a few times. This may come from a read error, since a much larger clone is one base off. DNA of the CDR3: TGTGCCAGCAGCTTGGTTGTGCTAGCGGGAGCCTTGGATACGCAGTATTTT. It translates to CASSLVVLAGALDTQYF. The chain links TRBV5-5 to TRBJ2-3; 10 positions match TRBD2. Per germline, CDR1 SGHKS and CDR2 YYEKEE (reference sequence). This CDR3 has 17 amino acids. The J segment lost 6 bases and the V segment lost 0 bases, leaving 10 bases of the junction unmatched.

Turning to this clonotype: A read error may produce the germline difference seen at one junction end. The chain uses TRBV18 and TRBJ1-6, with TRBD1 as a possible D gene (5 bases). The CDR3 contains 13 residues. Germline V lookup: CDR1 KGHSH, CDR2 LQKENI. For the CDR3, the DNA is TGTGCCAGTACGACGGGGACTAATTCACACCTCCACTTT. Amino acids: CASTTGTNSHLHF.

V and J are TRBV12-3 or TRBV12-4 and TRBJ2-3, with 8 bases identical to TRBD1. The CDR3 contains 16 residues. V lost 2 bases, J lost 1 base, and 5 bases stayed unmatched. CDR3: CASSLFGTGGTDTQYF. CDR3 nucleotide sequence: TGTGCCAGCAGTTTATTCGGGACAGGTGGCACAGATACGCAGTATTTT.

The genes are TRBV11-3 and TRBJ2-1, with D perhaps assigned TRBD1 or TRBD2 (5 bases each). V was pared by 1 base and J by 8 bases, with 21 bases between. Per the germline V gene, CDR1 is SGHNT and CDR2 is YENEEA. The CDR3 loop spans 17 amino acids. CDR3 DNA: TGTGCCAGCAGCTTAGGTGTTAGCCTGGGACCTGGCGATGAGCAGTTCTTC. This sequence encodes CASSLGVSLGPGDEQFF.

This clonotype was detected only a few times. This may come from a read error, since a much larger clone is one base off. The chain uses TRBV5-6 and TRBJ2-5; 7 nucleotides match TRBD1. The CDR3 contains 13 residues. Germline V gene sequence: CDR1 SGHDT, CDR2 YYEEEE. The CDR3 loop reads CVSSSDRQETQYF. Here the CDR3 DNA reads TGTGTCAGCAGCTCGGACAGGCAAGAGACCCAGTACTTC.

About this clonotype: A much larger clone is a single base away; this may be a read error. The gene calls are TRBV5-4 and TRBJ1-3; tentatively, D is TRBD1 (5 bases). The CDR3 covers 17 residues. Germline assignment: CDR1 SGHNT and CDR2 YYREEE (reference sequence). V dropped 4 bases and J dropped 2 bases, with 19 bases sitting between them. CDR3 coding DNA: TGTGCCAGCAGCCTCAAGGGGCTCGTCCCAACTGGAAACACCATATATTTT. Translating it yields CASSLKGLVPTGNTIYF.